These T cell receptor beta chains were read from a single sample in a study of post-analysis software for immune sequencing data. TCRdb fed the PCR reads into MiXCR, producing one record per CDR3 protein. The sample lists 650,000 to 850,000 distinct CDR3 sequences, around 46% occurring once. The sample taken for sequencing was blood. The source of these receptors is a girl aged 5 to 17 with multiple sclerosis. CDR3s include the opening cysteine and the closing phenylalanine or tryptophan. A D gene is named only where the DNA matches it firmly. For some rows the clone size is stated as once, few or many, or as a class when expanded; others skip it.

V gene: TRBV29-1
D gene: TRBD2
clone size: few
J gene: TRBJ2-3
CDR3 DNA: TGCAGCGTTGGCGGGAGTAGGGATGCGCAGTATTTT
CDR3 protein: CSVGGSRDAQYF

V gene: TRBV24-1
D gene: NA
clone size: NA
J gene: TRBJ2-7
CDR3 DNA: TGTGCCACCAGTCCAGATGACGGATCCTACGAGCAGTACTTC
CDR3 protein: CATSPDDGSYEQYF

V gene: TRBV7-9
D gene: NA
clone size: once
J gene: TRBJ2-5
CDR3 DNA: TGTGCCAGCAGCTTCGGGGGGACACAAGAGACCCAGTACTTC
CDR3 protein: CASSFGGTQETQYF

V gene: TRBV5-5
D gene: NA
clone size: NA
J gene: TRBJ1-5
CDR3 DNA: TGTGCCAGCAGCTTTAGGGCAGGGGTTCAGCCCCAGCATTTT
CDR3 protein: CASSFRAGVQPQHF

V gene: TRBV12-3/TRBV12-4
D gene: NA
clone size: NA
J gene: TRBJ1-4
CDR3 DNA: TGTGCCAGCAGTTTACTACGGTGGGGTGATGAAAAACCGTTTTTT
CDR3 protein: CASSLLRWGDEKPFF

V gene: TRBV29-1
D gene: TRBD2
clone size: few
J gene: TRBJ2-3
CDR3 DNA: TGCAGCGTGGGAGAAGCGGGAGGGCTGGATACGCAGTATTTT
CDR3 protein: CSVGEAGGLDTQYF

V gene: TRBV12-3/TRBV12-4
D gene: NA
clone size: many
J gene: TRBJ2-7
CDR3 DNA: TGTGCCAGCAGTTTGGGTCTCGGCGAGCAGTACTTC
CDR3 protein: CASSLGLGEQYF

V gene: TRBV24-1
D gene: NA
clone size: NA
J gene: TRBJ2-3
CDR3 DNA: TGTGCCACCAGTGATGTAGGAAGAGATACGCAGTATTTT
CDR3 protein: CATSDVGRDTQYF

V gene: TRBV12-3/TRBV12-4
D gene: NA
clone size: NA
J gene: TRBJ1-5
CDR3 DNA: TGTGCCAGCAGTTTACGGCAGGGGCAAATGTATAGCAATCAGCCCCAGCATTTT
CDR3 protein: CASSLRQGQMYSNQPQHF

V gene: TRBV12-3/TRBV12-4
D gene: TRBD2
clone size: NA
J gene: TRBJ2-1
CDR3 DNA: TGTGCCATCCCTAGCGGGAGCTACAATGAGCAGTTCTTC
CDR3 protein: CAIPSGSYNEQFF

V gene: TRBV7-9
D gene: NA
clone size: many
J gene: TRBJ2-5
CDR3 DNA: TGTGCCAGCAGCTTAGCGGGTGTCCAAGAGACCCAGTACTTC
CDR3 protein: CASSLAGVQETQYF

V gene: TRBV29-1
D gene: NA
clone size: NA
J gene: TRBJ2-5
CDR3 DNA: TGCAGCGTTTCGGGGAGGCGGGGTCAAGAGACCCAGTACTTC
CDR3 protein: CSVSGRRGQETQYF

V gene: TRBV7-6
D gene: NA
clone size: NA
J gene: TRBJ2-1
CDR3 DNA: TGTGCCAGCAGCTTAGAGCTCGCGGGGGCCGGATACAATGAGCAGTTCTTC
CDR3 protein: CASSLELAGAGYNEQFF

V gene: TRBV2
D gene: NA
clone size: NA
J gene: TRBJ1-2
CDR3 DNA: TGTGCCAGCAGTGACGGGGAAATCTATGGCTACACCTTC
CDR3 protein: CASSDGEIYGYTF

V gene: TRBV29-1
D gene: NA
clone size: many
J gene: TRBJ2-7
CDR3 DNA: TGCAGCGTTGTCCAGGGAGGTTACGAGCAGTACTTC
CDR3 protein: CSVVQGGYEQYF

V gene: TRBV6-6
D gene: TRBD1
clone size: NA
J gene: TRBJ1-6
CDR3 DNA: TGTGCCAGCACCACCCGGACAGGAGCACCCCTCCACTTT
CDR3 protein: CASTTRTGAPLHF

V gene: TRBV28
D gene: NA
clone size: NA
J gene: TRBJ2-3
CDR3 DNA: TGTGCCAGCAGTTTCAGGGGCGCAACAGATACGCAGTATTTT
CDR3 protein: CASSFRGATDTQYF

V gene: TRBV6-5
D gene: NA
clone size: NA
J gene: TRBJ2-7
CDR3 DNA: TGTGCCAGCAGTTACCGTACCCCACGGGCCCAGGGTTTCTACAATGAGCAGTACTTC
CDR3 protein: CASSYRTPRAQGFYNEQYF

V gene: TRBV4-2
D gene: NA
clone size: NA
J gene: TRBJ2-7
CDR3 DNA: TGTGCCAGCAGCCAGTTTCAGGGGTACGAGCAGTACTTC
CDR3 protein: CASSQFQGYEQYF

V gene: TRBV7-8
D gene: TRBD2
clone size: NA
J gene: TRBJ2-7
CDR3 DNA: TGTGCCAGCAGCCCGTGGGGACTAGCCTACGAGCAGTACTTC
CDR3 protein: CASSPWGLAYEQYF

V gene: TRBV5-1
D gene: NA
clone size: NA
J gene: TRBJ2-7
CDR3 DNA: TGCGCCAGCAGCTCAGCCGGGACATCCTACGAGCAGTACTTC
CDR3 protein: CASSSAGTSYEQYF

V gene: TRBV4-3
D gene: NA
clone size: NA
J gene: TRBJ2-1
CDR3 DNA: TGCGCCAGCAGCCAAGATTCCAGGTTAAGAGGCAATGAGCAGTTCTTC
CDR3 protein: CASSQDSRLRGNEQFF

V gene: TRBV5-5
D gene: TRBD2
clone size: few
J gene: TRBJ2-7
CDR3 DNA: TGTGCCAGCAGCTTCGTCAAGACTAGCGGATACTCCTACGAGCAGTACTTC
CDR3 protein: CASSFVKTSGYSYEQYF

V gene: TRBV24-1
D gene: TRBD2
clone size: once
J gene: TRBJ2-3
CDR3 DNA: TGTGCCACCAGTGATTCTCTACCGGGAGGGCTCAGCACAGATACGCAGTATTTT
CDR3 protein: CATSDSLPGGLSTDTQYF

V gene: TRBV7-2
D gene: TRBD1
clone size: NA
J gene: TRBJ1-4
CDR3 DNA: TGTGCCAGCAGCCGACAGTCCGGGACAGGGAACAAACTGTTTTTT
CDR3 protein: CASSRQSGTGNKLFF

V gene: TRBV24-1
D gene: TRBD2
clone size: NA
J gene: TRBJ2-2
CDR3 DNA: TGTGCCACCTCGGGGGGTAAATCGAACACCGGGGAGCTGTTTTTT
CDR3 protein: CATSGGKSNTGELFF

V gene: TRBV12-3/TRBV12-4
D gene: NA
clone size: NA
J gene: TRBJ2-1
CDR3 DNA: TGTGCCAGCAGCCCCGGGACACCGCAGTTCTTC
CDR3 protein: CASSPGTPQFF

V gene: TRBV7-2
D gene: NA
clone size: many
J gene: TRBJ2-3
CDR3 DNA: TGTGCCAGCAGCTTAGAGGGCAGGGGAACAGATACGCAGTATTTT
CDR3 protein: CASSLEGRGTDTQYF

V gene: TRBV11-2
D gene: NA
clone size: NA
J gene: TRBJ2-1
CDR3 DNA: TGTGCCAGCAGCTTAGTCGAGGCCTCCTACAATGAGCAGTTCTTC
CDR3 protein: CASSLVEASYNEQFF

V gene: TRBV5-1
D gene: NA
clone size: NA
J gene: TRBJ2-3
CDR3 DNA: TGCGCCAGCAGAAGGGCCCTCAGCACAGATACGCAGTATTTT
CDR3 protein: CASRRALSTDTQYF

V gene: TRBV29-1
D gene: TRBD1
clone size: many
J gene: TRBJ2-7
CDR3 DNA: TGCAGCGCCCCGGGACAGGGAGGGGATGAATTAGACTACGAGCAGTACTTC
CDR3 protein: CSAPGQGGDELDYEQYF

V gene: TRBV6-5
D gene: NA
clone size: NA
J gene: TRBJ1-6
CDR3 DNA: TGTGCCAGCACCGACGGCTTCAGGGGATCACCCCTCCACTTT
CDR3 protein: CASTDGFRGSPLHF